This T cell receptor (beta chain) was obtained from a study of Ad26.COV2.S vaccination and SARS-CoV-2 variants. Overall study results and limits: The breadth of spike-specific CD8+ and CD4+ T cell responses after vaccination was reportedly substantial.

The data were produced by immunoSEQ multiplex PCR, yet TCRdb's version contains in-frame clones alone and is incomplete. The repertoire holds more than 300,000 clones, about 87% seen once, with 6.4% in the top ten. Regarding this clone: Its antigen remains unknown.

The treatment was: approximately 18 received Ad26.COV2.S at low or high dose, single or two shots; 5 received placebo; per-sample allocation not given. All samples were drawn on day 63, counting from the first vaccine or placebo injection. V dropped 5 bases and J dropped 1; count of bases not matched to a gene: 11. The germline gives CDR1 PRHDT, CDR2 FYEKMQ (reference sequence). CDR3 size: 19 residues. The receptor was isolated from a person between 18 and 65 years old who received the Ad26.COV2.S COVID-19 vaccine or a placebo. This chain connects TRBV13 to TRBJ2-1; 13 bases map to TRBD2. The material sequenced was peripheral blood, taken in a trial of Ad26.COV2.S vaccine versus placebo. CDR3 loop: CASSKTGLAGALSYNEQFF. CDR3 DNA: TGTGCCAGCAGCAAAACTGGACTAGCGGGAGCCTTATCCTACAATGAGCAGTTCTTC.